Sequencing of this TCR beta chain was carried out in a study of blood T cell repertoires in COVID-19. Study-wide context: Collection of acute and convalescent COVID-19 samples took place in the United States, Italy and Spain. The analysed material was cDNA or gDNA that came from T cells, B-cell-depleted T cells, or PBMCs.

Germline V gene sequence: CDR1 SNHLY, CDR2 FYNNEI. J was trimmed by 2 bases and V by 8 bases; bases with no gene match: 5. CDR3 length equals 15 residues. Authors' data handling: Amplifying reference gene primers gave estimates of nucleated cell counts. Profiled with immunoSEQ multiplex PCR; TCRdb holds only in-frame clones, not every one. From that table come the V and J calls and clone size; the DNA was used to work out D and trimming. The repertoire holds around 300,000 clones, with 70% to 90% as singletons. The receptor's source is a woman aged 70-85 years with acute or convalescent COVID-19. The sequenced sample was peripheral blood. The rearrangement uses TRBV2 and TRBJ2-1, with TRBD2 matching over 11 bases. The CDR3, as DNA: TGTGCCAGCGGGACTAGCGGAAGAACCTACAATGAGCAGTTCTTC. Its translation: CASGTSGRTYNEQFF.